The following is a TCR beta chain sequence with its context. Its antigen is unknown. This entry comes from a study of PD-1 blockade in classical Hodgkin lymphoma. Study-level results: Underlying causes for the observed repertoire differences were not defined, possibly disease activity or prior therapy.

Every patient relapsed after autologous stem cell transplantation, and brentuximab vedotin exposure varied. TCRdb keeps only in-frame clones here, not all; method: immunoSEQ multiplex PCR. The sample consists of roughly 7,000 clones, about 83% of them appearing once. The sequencing used peripheral blood mononuclear cells (PBMCs), collected at baseline. This sequence originates from a human donor with classical Hodgkin lymphoma.

CDR3 nucleotides: TGTGCCAGTAGGGGCGGATCCTACGAGCAGTACTTC. It specifies CASRGGSYEQYF. This rearrangement joins TRBV19 to TRBJ2-7; D not resolved. The CDR3 is made up of 12 amino acids. Trimming stripped 6 bases from V and 1 base from J, with 7 bases between. CDR1 is LNHDA and CDR2 is SQIVND in the germline V gene (reference sequence).